This T cell receptor (beta chain) was captured by sequencing in a study of early stage breast cancer tumors. Study as a whole: Most invasive tumors, about 80% of the 16, were ER+/PR+/HER2-.

In this sample, this clone is medium-sized. Its specificity is not known. Trimming left V 6 bases short and J 4 bases short, with 15 bases between. The CDR3 extends over 14 amino acids. Germline V CDR1 and CDR2: MNHNY, SVGAGI (reference sequence). Points from the study as a whole: Chain pairing and CD4, CD8 or FOXP3 expression were not captured.

Each sample had two DNA replicates, 0.45 to 0.65 ug blood or roughly 1.5 ug tissue. Profiling relied on immunoSEQ multiplex PCR, and the TCRdb table lists in-frame clones only, not all of them. The table lists some 25,000 clones, approximately 67% of them singletons. Sequences were obtained from breast tumor tissue. V gene TRBV6-6 combines with J gene TRBJ1-2; tentative D call: TRBD1 (5 bases). The origin of this receptor is a person in their sixties or seventies with breast cancer. This chain's CDR3 is CASRSREGSYGYTF. CDR3 bases: TGTGCCAGCAGAAGCAGGGAAGGATCCTATGGCTACACCTTC.